This T cell receptor beta chain was found in a study of control samples from healthy donors and cancer patients. TCRdb keeps only in-frame clones here, not all; method: immunoSEQ multiplex PCR. In the table there are some 130,000 clones, 88% of which are singletons. CDR3 length: 12 residues. The V gene lost 8 bases and the J gene lost 6 bases, with 14 bases spanning the gap. Germline loops: CDR1 GTSNPN, CDR2 SVGIG (reference sequence). What was sequenced was blood. The sequence was collected from a woman aged 30 to 39 in good health. V is TRBV30 and J is TRBJ2-4, with a tentative D call TRBD2 (5 bases). This CDR3 is CARGSVGNIQYF. The DNA for the CDR3 is TGTGCCCGGGGTTCGGTGGGAAACATTCAGTACTTC.